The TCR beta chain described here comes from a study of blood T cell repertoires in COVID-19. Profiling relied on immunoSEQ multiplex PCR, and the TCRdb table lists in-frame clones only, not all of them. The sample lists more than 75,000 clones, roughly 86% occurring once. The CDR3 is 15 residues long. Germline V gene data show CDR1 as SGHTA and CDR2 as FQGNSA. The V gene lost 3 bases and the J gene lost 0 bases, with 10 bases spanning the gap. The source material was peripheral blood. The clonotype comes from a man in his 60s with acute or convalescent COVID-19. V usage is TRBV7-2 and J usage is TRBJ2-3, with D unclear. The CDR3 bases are TGTGCCAGCAGCTTTAGCCCCCTTAGCACAGATACGCAGTATTTT. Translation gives CASSFSPLSTDTQYF.